Listed here is a single TCR beta chain. This entry is derived from a study of cytomegalovirus exposure and HLA in healthy donors. The PCR was carried out with 60 Vbeta primers and 13 Jbeta primers. The protocol was immunoSEQ multiplex PCR, while the TCRdb copy is restricted to in-frame clones and leaves out a portion. Of 130,000 to 150,000 clones in the sample, 80% were seen once. This clonotype originated in a woman aged 25-40 years in good health and CMV-seronegative. The sample was PBMCs.

The CDR3: CASSSRQGSPGELFF. The CDR3 DNA is TGTGCCAGCAGCTCCCGACAGGGGTCCCCCGGGGAGCTGTTTTTT. J is TRBJ2-2 and V is TRBV7-2; 8 bases match TRBD1. Germline-derived CDR1 and CDR2 are SGHTA and FQGNSA. The junction had 7 bases not matched to a gene; V was cut back by 4 bases and J by 6 bases. The CDR3 sequence is 15 residues long.